This T cell receptor (beta chain) was captured in a study of blood T cells in healthy people across ages. The authors ran a second PCR of about 7 to 12 cycles using a sample-barcoded 5' primer and a J-beta primer mix. One entry per CDR3 protein, called by TCRdb with MiXCR from the 5' RACE reads. The sample shows about 830,000 distinct CDR3 sequences, approximately 59% of them seen only once. This clonotype came up many times. This sequence originates from a man aged 30 to 45 in good health. The source material was blood.

The CDR3 DNA sequence: TGTGCCAGCAGCTCCAGACGAGTCGGCGATGAGCAGTTCTTC. It codes for CASSSRRVGDEQFF. The chain links TRBV7-3 to TRBJ2-1, with D hard to call. CDR1 is SGHTA, CDR2 FQGTGA, per germline. CDR3 length: 14 amino acids. V lost 4 bases to trimming and J lost 8 bases, with 15 bases between them.